This T cell receptor beta chain was found in a study of cytomegalovirus exposure and HLA in healthy donors. Study outcomes and limitations: Productive status was seen about 90% or about 30% of the time for most TCR beta V segments in an earlier analysis.

It was with 60 Vbeta and 13 Jbeta primers that the PCR ran. Authors' processing steps: Later, some 79 million unique TCR beta chains were counted in an analysis, and some 11 million of them were shared. Sequenced by immunoSEQ multiplex PCR; TCRdb stores in-frame clones only, minus some. The V and J calls and clone size come from that table; D and trimming were worked out from the DNA. The data contain 150,000 to 200,000 clones, 75% to 80% of them singletons. In regard to this clone: Its antigen remains unknown.

What was sequenced was PBMCs. The source is a woman between 50 and 59 years old in good health and CMV-seropositive.

CDR3 sequence (DNA): TGTGCCAGCAGCTTTAGACACAGCGGCCGTGGCTACACCTTC. Encoded protein: CASSFRHSGRGYTF. The V and J genes are TRBV5-6 and TRBJ1-2; D is unclear. The CDR3 consists of 14 residues. CDR1 is SGHDT and CDR2 is YYEEEE in the germline V gene. Trimming stripped 2 bases from V and 7 bases from J, with 15 bases between.